This entry lists 32 T cell receptor beta chains sequenced from one sample in a study of cytomegalovirus exposure and HLA in healthy donors. PCR used 60 Vbeta primers and 13 Jbeta primers. TCRdb's copy holds only in-frame clones and misses some; the assay was immunoSEQ multiplex PCR. The repertoire holds about 110,000 clones, with around 71% as singletons. Sequenced sample: PBMCs. These receptors all come from a boy aged 5-17 years in good health and CMV-seronegative.

The chain uses TRBV2 and TRBJ2-3; TRBD1 is a possible D gene (5 bases). The CDR3 contains 14 residues. Germline V gene data show CDR1 as SNHLY and CDR2 as FYNNEI. V was trimmed by 4 bases and J by 0 bases, leaving 8 bases between them. CDR3 sequence reads: CASSVGVSTDTQYF. CDR3 bases: TGTGCCAGCAGTGTAGGGGTTAGCACAGATACGCAGTATTTT. The variable domain in full, with the rest retrieved from reference TRBV2 and TRBJ2-3, is EPEVTQTPSHQVTQMGQEVILRCVPISNHLYFYWYRQILGQKVEFLVSFYNNEISEKSEIFDDQFSVERPDGSNFTLKIRSTKLEDSAMYFCASSVGVSTDTQYFGPGTRLTVL.

The chain is built from TRBV10-3 and TRBJ2-7; 10 bases align to TRBD1. Germline-derived CDR1 and CDR2 are ENHRY and SYGVKD. J was trimmed by 4 bases and V by 5 bases; bases with no gene match: 5. The CDR3 has 14 amino acids. For the CDR3, the DNA is TGTGCCATCAGTCCGGGACAGGGGCTGTACGAGCAGTACTTC. Its translation: CAISPGQGLYEQYF.

The V call is TRBV5-1, the J call TRBJ1-1; 10 bases fit TRBD1. J was trimmed by 7 bases and V by 0 bases; bases with no gene match: 6. Germline V lookup: CDR1 SGHRS, CDR2 YFSETQ. This CDR3 spans 15 amino acids. For the CDR3, the DNA is TGCGCCAGCAGCTTGGGGCAGACAGGGGGCGGTGAAGCTTTCTTT. It yields the protein CASSLGQTGGGEAFF.

The V call is TRBV7-9, the J call TRBJ1-2; D remains unclear. Trimming stripped 8 bases from V and 4 bases from J, with 20 bases between. The CDR3 runs 15 residues. Germline-derived CDR1 and CDR2 are SEHNR and FQNEAQ (reference sequence). CDR3 loop: CASGSWASKTYGYTF. CDR3 sequence (DNA): TGTGCCAGCGGAAGTTGGGCCTCGAAAACCTATGGCTACACCTTC.

The gene calls are TRBV6-6 and TRBJ2-1, with D uncertain. Germline V lookup: CDR1 MNHNY, CDR2 SVGAGI (reference sequence). V gave up 5 bases and J gave up 7 bases, with 6 bases separating them. The CDR3 has 11 amino acids. The CDR3 region has the DNA TGTGCCAGCAGTCCGCGAAATGAGCAGTTCTTC. This encodes CASSPRNEQFF.

V usage is TRBV10-3 and J usage is TRBJ2-1; the D gene is possibly TRBD2 (6 bases). V dropped 5 bases and J dropped 3 bases, with 17 bases sitting between them. Germline CDR1 is ENHRY and CDR2 is SYGVKD. CDR3 length equals 16 residues. This CDR3 reads CAISYASATGYNEQFF. In nucleotides, the CDR3 is TGTGCCATCAGTTATGCTAGCGCTACGGGCTACAATGAGCAGTTCTTC.

This clone was seen only a few times. V is TRBV27 and J is TRBJ1-2; a weak D match, TRBD1 (6 bases). The germline V gene has CDR1 MNHEY and CDR2 SMNVEV (reference sequence). The CDR3 consists of 13 residues. Trimming shortened V by 6 bases and J by 4 bases, and 12 bases separated the two germline ends. CDR3 nucleotides: TGTGCCAGCAGAAGGGGGTTCGCCTATGGCTACACCTTC. Its translation: CASRRGFAYGYTF.

The rearrangement uses TRBV7-9 and TRBJ2-5, with TRBD1 as a possible D gene (6 bases). Germline CDR1 reads SEHNR; CDR2 reads FQNEAQ (reference sequence). This CDR3 has 14 amino acids. Trimming cost V 5 bases and J 1 base, with 11 bases left between them. The chain's CDR3 is CASSQTGFQETQYF. CDR3 nucleotide sequence: TGTGCCAGCAGCCAGACAGGTTTCCAAGAGACCCAGTACTTC.

The V and J genes are TRBV9 and TRBJ1-4; TRBD1 matches at 7 bases. Germline V gives CDR1 SGDLS, CDR2 YYNGEE. J gave up 4 bases and V 0 bases, and 6 bases lay outside the gene matches. This CDR3 has 16 residues. CDR3 sequence reads: CASSVDPGTVNEKLFF. CDR3 DNA: TGTGCCAGCAGCGTAGATCCCGGGACAGTTAATGAAAAACTGTTTTTT.

The chain is built from TRBV10-2 and TRBJ1-3; 7 nucleotides match TRBD1. Per germline, CDR1 WSHSY and CDR2 SAAADI. The CDR3 spans 13 residues. Trimming at V came to 10 bases and at J to 4 bases, leaving 7 bases not matched to a gene. The CDR3 DNA reads as TGCGCCACCTGGGACAGAGGGGGAAACACCATATATTTT. Translated: CATWDRGGNTIYF.

This chain joins TRBV4-1 and TRBJ1-1, with TRBD1 identical over 7 bases. Germline trimming cut 5 bases from V and 8 bases from J; bases unmatched to any gene: 11. The CDR3 sequence is 14 residues long. Germline V gene lookup returns CDR1 MGHRA and CDR2 YSYEKL. The CDR3 loop is CASSKKGQTHEAFF. The CDR3 coding sequence is TGCGCCAGCAGCAAAAAGGGACAGACTCACGAAGCTTTCTTT.

The chain has TRBV7-9 and TRBJ1-1; tentative D call: TRBD1 (5 bases). Trimming took 2 bases from V and 10 from J, leaving 20 bases between them. The CDR3 has 15 amino acids. Germline CDR1 SEHNR, CDR2 FQNEAQ (reference sequence). The CDR3 bases are TGTGCCAGCAGCTTATTTCCAGGGTACACCTCCAGAGCTTTCTTT. Translated, it gives CASSLFPGYTSRAFF. Supplemented by reference TRBV7-9 and TRBJ1-1, the full variable domain reads DTGVSQNPRHKITKRGQNVTFRCDPISEHNRLYWYRQTLGQGPEFLTYFQNEAQLEKSRLLSDRFSAERPKGSFSTLEIQRTEQGDSAMYLCASSLFPGYTSRAFFGQGTRLTVV.

The V call is TRBV7-9, the J call TRBJ2-6; tentatively, D is TRBD1 (5 bases). Trimming stripped 5 bases from V and 0 bases from J, with 11 bases between. The CDR3 loop spans 16 amino acids. Germline V gives CDR1 SEHNR, CDR2 FQNEAQ (reference sequence). CDR3 in amino acids: CASSRQFTSGANVLTF. Written as DNA, the CDR3 is TGTGCCAGCAGCCGACAGTTTACCTCTGGGGCCAACGTCCTGACTTTC.

This sequence joins TRBV6-1 and TRBJ2-1; TRBD2 matches at 7 bases. CDR1 and CDR2 from the germline V gene are MNHNS and SASEGT. V lost 2 bases and J lost 2; bases outside the gene matches: 9. This CDR3 is 17 amino acids long. The CDR3 coding sequence is TGTGCCAGCAGTGAATCCCCTTGGGAGGGCACCTACAATGAGCAGTTCTTC. It is translated as CASSESPWEGTYNEQFF.

The genes are TRBV27 and TRBJ2-1, with 7 bases identical to TRBD2. This CDR3 is 17 amino acids long. CDR1 and CDR2 from the germline V gene are MNHEY and SMNVEV (reference sequence). The V and J ends lost 5 bases and 2 bases, in that order; junction bases with no gene match: 12. CDR3 protein: CASSPGGPSGPYNEQFF. The DNA for the CDR3 is TGTGCCAGCAGTCCCGGGGGTCCTAGCGGTCCCTACAATGAGCAGTTCTTC.

The V and J genes are TRBV29-1 and TRBJ2-7; 7 nucleotides agree with TRBD1. CDR1 is SQVTM, CDR2 ANQGSEA, per germline. Germline trimming cut 5 bases from V and 1 base from J; bases unmatched to any gene: 5. The CDR3 extends over 13 amino acids. In nucleotides, the CDR3 is TGCAGCGTTACGACAGGGCGGTCCTACGAGCAGTACTTC. Amino acid sequence: CSVTTGRSYEQYF.

This chain links TRBV28 with TRBJ2-7; 7 positions agree with TRBD1. The germline V gene has CDR1 MDHEN and CDR2 SYDVKM. This CDR3 is 15 amino acids long. J gave up 2 bases and V 4 bases, and 8 bases lay outside the gene matches. The CDR3 DNA sequence: TGTGCCAGCAGTTCGGGACAGCATATTACCTACGAGCAGTACTTC. Residues: CASSSGQHITYEQYF.

This clone showed up just a few times. The rearrangement uses TRBV7-2 and TRBJ2-1; D ambiguous. V was clipped by 5 bases and J by 8 bases, with 10 bases between them. CDR1 is SGHTA and CDR2 is FQGNSA in the germline V gene. The CDR3 has 12 amino acids. CDR3 DNA sequence: TGTGCCAGCAGCCAAGACTGGGATGAGCAGTTCTTC. Amino acid sequence: CASSQDWDEQFF.

This clone was seen only a few times. The rearrangement links TRBV5-6 to TRBJ1-1; 8 nucleotides line up with TRBD1. Germline V CDR1 and CDR2: SGHDT, YYEEEE. CDR3 length: 14 residues. With V trimmed by 4 bases and J by 11 bases, 13 bases remained unmatched. The DNA for the CDR3 is TGTGCCAGCAGCCGCTTGGACAGGGACTCTGTGGCTTTCTTT. Amino acid sequence: CASSRLDRDSVAFF.

The V gene is TRBV25-1, the J gene TRBJ2-7; D perhaps matches TRBD2 (6 bases). This CDR3 spans 11 amino acids. Germline V CDR1 and CDR2: MGHDK, SYGVNS. The CDR3 protein is CVLGLRGEQYF. The CDR3 bases are TGTGTCCTTGGGCTCCGGGGGGAGCAGTACTTC.

This clone was seen a single time. The chain is built from TRBV7-9 and TRBJ2-1, with D possibly being TRBD1 (6 bases). This CDR3 spans 18 amino acids. The V gene lost 4 bases and the J gene lost 0 bases, with 19 bases spanning the gap. Per the germline V gene, CDR1 is SEHNR and CDR2 is FQNEAQ (reference sequence). Here the CDR3 reads CASSSPDRLGSSYNEQFF. Written as DNA, the CDR3 is TGTGCCAGCAGCTCACCAGACAGGTTAGGCAGCTCCTACAATGAGCAGTTCTTC.

V gene TRBV29-1 combines with J gene TRBJ1-1, with a weak D call TRBD1 (6 bases). V lost 6 bases, J lost 2 bases, and 13 bases lay in between. CDR3 length equals 13 residues. Per germline, CDR1 SQVTM and CDR2 ANQGSEA. CDR3 coding DNA: TGCAGCGTCGCCGGACAGTATAACACTGAAGCTTTCTTT. Translation: CSVAGQYNTEAFF. The variable domain in full, with the rest retrieved from reference TRBV29-1 and TRBJ1-1, is SAVISQKPSRDICQRGTSLTIQCQVDSQVTMMFWYRQQPGQSLTLIATANQGSEATYESGFVIDKFPISRPNLTFSTLTVSNMSPEDSSIYLCSVAGQYNTEAFFGQGTRLTVV.

The V and J genes are TRBV5-6 and TRBJ2-5, with D tentatively TRBD1 (5 bases). CDR3 length equals 14 residues. Germline V gene lookup returns CDR1 SGHDT and CDR2 YYEEEE. V was clipped by 4 bases and J by 4 bases, with 14 bases between them. CDR3 coding DNA: TGTGCCAGCAGCCCCGAACCCCAGGGAGAGACCCAGTACTTC. Translated, it gives CASSPEPQGETQYF.

The sample holds one count of this clone. The V gene is TRBV6-4, the J gene TRBJ1-3, with D maybe TRBD1 (5 bases). Trimming shortened V by 5 bases and J by 0 bases, and 11 bases separated the two germline ends. The V gene's germline CDR1 is MRHNA and CDR2 SNTAGT. The CDR3 sequence is 15 residues long. The CDR3 DNA reads TGTGCCAGCAGTCCGACAGATAGCTCTGGAAACACCATATATTTT. It codes for CASSPTDSSGNTIYF.

This chain connects TRBV4-2 to TRBJ1-2; D is uncertain. V lost 1 base to trimming and J lost 2 bases, with 8 bases between them. This CDR3 has 14 residues. Germline lookup yields CDR1 LGHNA and CDR2 YNFKEQ. CDR3 protein: CASSQGADNYGYTF. DNA for the CDR3: TGTGCCAGCAGCCAAGGGGCAGACAACTATGGCTACACCTTC.

V usage is TRBV10-1 and J usage is TRBJ2-4, with 9 bases identical to TRBD1. The CDR3 consists of 15 residues. Trimming took 1 base from V and 3 from J; bases not matched to a gene: 1. Germline V gives CDR1 WNHNN, CDR2 SYGVQD (reference sequence). CDR3 protein: CASSEWDRDKNIQYF. The CDR3 nucleotides are TGCGCCAGCAGTGAGTGGGACAGGGACAAAAACATTCAGTACTTC.

The chain has TRBV6-4 and TRBJ2-1, with TRBD2 matching 10 bases. The CDR3 length is 16 residues. J lost 2 bases, V lost 5 bases, and 6 bases had no gene match. Germline V gene lookup returns CDR1 MRHNA and CDR2 SNTAGT. The CDR3 region is CASSPLAGEPYNEQFF. CDR3 DNA sequence: TGTGCCAGCAGTCCTCTAGCGGGAGAACCCTACAATGAGCAGTTCTTC.

The chain recombines TRBV29-1 with TRBJ2-2, with a weak D call TRBD2 (6 bases). V lost 7 bases to trimming and J lost 7 bases, with 16 bases between them. Looked up from germline, CDR1 is SQVTM and CDR2 is ANQGSEA. There are 13 residues in the CDR3. The CDR3 sequence is CSGSTRPSGELFF. DNA for the CDR3: TGCAGCGGCTCGACTAGACCAAGCGGGGAGCTGTTTTTT.

V and J are TRBV18 and TRBJ1-2, with D tentatively TRBD1 (6 bases). V shed 6 bases and J shed 2 bases, with 13 bases lying between them. The CDR3 spans 14 residues. Per germline, CDR1 KGHSH and CDR2 LQKENI. The CDR3 loop is CASSLRQGNYGYTF. The CDR3 nucleotides are TGTGCCAGCTCCCTACGTCAGGGGAACTATGGCTACACCTTC.

The chain joins TRBV28 to TRBJ2-7; 8 nucleotides agree with TRBD2. In germline, CDR1 is MDHEN, CDR2 SYDVKM. After removal of 7 bases from V and 0 bases from J, the junction contained 8 bases not matched to a gene. There are 15 residues in the CDR3. The CDR3 DNA is TGTGCCAGCACGAAGCGGGAGAGGACCTCCTACGAGCAGTACTTC. Amino acid sequence: CASTKRERTSYEQYF.

The CDR3 region has the DNA TGTGCCGGCCGGACAGACATGAACACTGAAGCTTTCTTT. It translates to CAGRTDMNTEAFF. The V and J genes are TRBV10-3 and TRBJ1-1; TRBD1 might be the D (6 bases). Germline CDR1 reads ENHRY; CDR2 reads SYGVKD. CDR3 size: 13 residues. V was pared by 11 bases and J by 0 bases, with 13 bases between.

The chain carries TRBV5-1 and TRBJ2-3; 10 positions agree with TRBD2. The CDR3 contains 15 residues. Unmatched junction bases numbered 2, after V lost 3 bases and J lost 1 base. Germline CDR1 SGHRS, CDR2 YFSETQ. DNA of the CDR3: TGCGCCAGCAGCTGGGGGACTAGCGGCACAGATACGCAGTATTTT. Residues: CASSWGTSGTDTQYF.